One and the same sample provided the 20 T cell receptor beta chains below, sequenced in a study of a mutant IDH1 vaccine in newly diagnosed glioma. Time point described: week 23, last vaccination. Vaccinated patients received 300 ug of mutant IDH1 20-mer peptide per dose, with topical imiquimod. Their antigens remain unidentified. The data were produced by immunoSEQ multiplex PCR, yet TCRdb's version contains in-frame clones alone and is incomplete. The sample includes 45,000 to 65,000 clones, roughly 77% of them seen just once. The source was PBMCs, collected from a glioma patient whose treatment included an IDH1 peptide vaccine. The receptors originated from a woman aged 40 to 50 with glioma. Some clones in this sample may be carry-over from other donors' samples.

This rearrangement joins TRBV2 to TRBJ1-5; D perhaps matches TRBD1 (5 bases). The germline CDR1 and CDR2 sequences are SNHLY and FYNNEI. The CDR3 has 14 amino acids. The V end lost 2 bases, the J end lost 7 bases, and 12 bases lay between the germline ends. The CDR3 DNA follows: TGTGCCAGCAGTGAATTGGTGGGGGTGCAGCCCCAGCATTTT. Translation: CASSELVGVQPQHF. The full variable domain, in which reference TRBV2 and TRBJ1-5 provide the parts outside the CDR3, is EPEVTQTPSHQVTQMGQEVILRCVPISNHLYFYWYRQILGQKVEFLVSFYNNEISEKSEIFDDQFSVERPDGSNFTLKIRSTKLEDSAMYFCASSELVGVQPQHFGDGTRLSIL.

J is TRBJ1-1 and V is TRBV29-1; 9 bases line up with TRBD1. From germline, CDR1 is SQVTM and CDR2 ANQGSEA. CDR3 size: 15 residues. The V segment lost 0 bases and the J segment 5 bases; nucleotides outside the gene matches: 7. The CDR3 DNA is TGCAGCGTTGAAGACCGACAGGGGGGTTATACTGAAGCTTTCTTT. Translation: CSVEDRQGGYTEAFF.

V and J are TRBV7-9 and TRBJ2-7, with D perhaps matching TRBD1 (5 bases). CDR1 and CDR2 from the germline V gene are SEHNR and FQNEAQ (reference sequence). Trimming left V 5 bases short and J 3 bases short, with 8 bases between. The CDR3 is made up of 12 amino acids. CDR3 coding DNA: TGTGCCAGCAGCCCAGGACACTACGAGCAGTACTTC. It codes for CASSPGHYEQYF.

This clone was found a few times. The chain links TRBV19 to TRBJ2-1, with TRBD1 matching 9 bases. Per germline, CDR1 LNHDA and CDR2 SQIVND (reference sequence). The length of the CDR3 is 14 residues. V gave up 3 bases and J gave up 8 bases; unmatched junction bases: 5. The CDR3: CASSIRDRDDEQFF. DNA for the CDR3: TGTGCCAGTAGTATCCGGGACAGGGACGATGAGCAGTTCTTC.

The CDR3 DNA reads as TGTGCCAGCAGTTTTTGGGGACAGAGCCCTAACTATGGCTACACCTTC. Protein: CASSFWGQSPNYGYTF. This chain uses TRBV27 with TRBJ1-2; 7 nucleotides align to TRBD1. V lost 3 bases to trimming and J lost 0 bases; unmatched junction nucleotides: 7. Germline V lookup: CDR1 MNHEY, CDR2 SMNVEV (reference sequence). The CDR3 contains 16 residues.

The chain uses TRBV2 and TRBJ2-4; D is undetermined. Germline V gene lookup returns CDR1 SNHLY and CDR2 FYNNEI. V was trimmed by 10 bases and J by 8 bases, leaving 12 bases between them. This CDR3 has 11 amino acids. The CDR3 loop is CATTDWDIQYF. The CDR3 coding sequence is TGTGCCACCACGGATTGGGACATTCAGTACTTC.

The chain uses TRBV30 and TRBJ2-7; 9 nucleotides line up with TRBD1. The ends lost 0 bases at V and 0 bases at J; junction bases unmatched: 15. The CDR3 consists of 19 residues. CDR1 and CDR2 from the germline V gene are GTSNPN and SVGIG (reference sequence). The CDR3 DNA reads TGTGCCTGGAGTGTACGATTCTTGACAGGGGGAATGAGCTCCTACGAGCAGTACTTC. This sequence encodes CAWSVRFLTGGMSSYEQYF.

This chain joins TRBV7-9 and TRBJ2-3; possible D gene TRBD1, 6 bases. The length of the CDR3 is 15 residues. The V end lost 5 bases, the J end lost 2 bases, and 14 bases lay between the germline ends. Germline V gene sequence: CDR1 SEHNR, CDR2 FQNEAQ (reference sequence). The CDR3 region has the DNA TGTGCCAGCAGCCAAATTAGGGGGAACACAGATACGCAGTATTTT. Protein: CASSQIRGNTDTQYF.

The chain joins TRBV7-8 to TRBJ1-4, with 7 bases that match TRBD1. The germline V gene has CDR1 SGHVS and CDR2 FQNEAQ. The CDR3 is 14 residues long. J was trimmed by 6 bases and V by 5 bases; bases with no gene match: 6. CDR3 DNA: TGTGCCAGCAGCCAGGGACAGCCGGATGAAAAACTGTTTTTT. Amino acid sequence: CASSQGQPDEKLFF.

V usage is TRBV5-6 and J usage is TRBJ2-7; 8 nucleotides align to TRBD2. Germline values: CDR1 SGHDT, CDR2 YYEEEE. V gave up 1 base and J gave up 4 bases; unmatched junction bases: 7. The CDR3 contains 15 residues. In DNA form, the CDR3 reads TGTGCCAGCAGCTTGAACGGGGGGGCGAGGTACGAGCAGTACTTC. Translating gives CASSLNGGARYEQYF.

The rearrangement uses TRBV13 and TRBJ2-7, with TRBD2 matching over 8 bases. CDR1 is PRHDT, CDR2 FYEKMQ, per germline (reference sequence). V was pared by 2 bases and J by 0 bases, with 3 bases of the junction left unmatched. This CDR3 spans 15 amino acids. CDR3 in amino acids: CASSLTGGSSYEQYF. DNA of the CDR3: TGTGCCAGCAGCTTAACGGGGGGGAGCTCCTACGAGCAGTACTTC.

The CDR3 sequence is CASSEQGPHQPQHF. DNA of the CDR3: TGTGCCAGCAGTGAACAGGGGCCCCATCAGCCCCAGCATTTT. The rearrangement uses TRBV6-1 and TRBJ1-5, with TRBD1 as a possible D gene (6 bases). Trimming left V 2 bases short and J 5 bases short, with 10 bases between. The CDR3 spans 14 residues. Per the germline V gene, CDR1 is MNHNS and CDR2 is SASEGT.

The V gene is TRBV25-1, the J gene TRBJ1-6; 10 bases line up with TRBD1. Germline assignment: CDR1 MGHDK and CDR2 SYGVNS. CDR3 length equals 15 residues. Unmatched junction bases numbered 2, after V lost 2 bases and J lost 7 bases. The CDR3 loop reads CASSEGGQGNSPLHF. The CDR3 nucleotides are TGTGCCAGCAGTGAAGGGGGACAGGGGAATTCACCCCTCCACTTT.

The rearrangement joins TRBV27 to TRBJ2-7; 7 nucleotides line up with TRBD2. Germline loops: CDR1 MNHEY, CDR2 SMNVEV (reference sequence). The CDR3 totals 13 residues. Trimming at V came to 7 bases and at J to 7 bases, leaving 10 bases not matched to a gene. CDR3 DNA: TGTGCCAGCACCCTCCCTGGGAGGGGAGAGCAGTACTTC. Protein: CASTLPGRGEQYF.

The chain uses TRBV6-5 and TRBJ2-1; D uncertain. Germline V lookup: CDR1 MNHEY, CDR2 SVGAGI. The V gene lost 2 bases and the J gene lost 5 bases, with 10 bases spanning the gap. This CDR3 contains 14 residues. CDR3 coding DNA: TGTGCCAGCAGTTACCTGACACTGAACAATGAGCAGTTCTTC. Its translation: CASSYLTLNNEQFF.

The V and J genes are TRBV4-2 and TRBJ1-5; 7 bases fit TRBD1. Germline CDR1 and CDR2: LGHNA and YNFKEQ. CDR3 length: 17 amino acids. The V and J ends lost 5 bases and 3 bases, in that order; junction bases with no gene match: 13. The CDR3 loop reads CASSGTGTDLSNQPQHF. The CDR3, as DNA: TGTGCCAGCAGCGGGACCGGGACAGACCTTTCCAATCAGCCCCAGCATTTT.

As concerns this clone: Germline is not matched at one junction end, which may reflect a read error. CDR3 sequence reads: CASSLRLAGANQETQYF. CDR3 DNA: TGTGCTAGCAGCTTAAGACTAGCGGGGGCCAACCAAGAGACCCAGTACTTC. V gene TRBV7-7 combines with J gene TRBJ2-5; 12 bases are a match to TRBD2. The CDR3 extends over 17 amino acids. The germline V gene encodes CDR1 SSHAT and CDR2 FNYEAQ (reference sequence).

Only a few counts were recorded for this clone. The chain is built from TRBV6-6 and TRBJ1-1, with a possible D match to TRBD1 (5 bases). The V end was cut by 6 bases, the J end by 3 bases, with 8 bases between. This CDR3 contains 12 residues. Germline CDR1 MNHNY, CDR2 SVGAGI (reference sequence). DNA of the CDR3: TGTGCCAGCAGAAAGACAGACACTGAAGCTTTCTTT. Translating gives CASRKTDTEAFF.

This chain joins TRBV7-6 and TRBJ1-2, with D possibly matching TRBD1 (5 bases). Germline assignment: CDR1 SGHVS and CDR2 FNYEAQ. Trimming cost V 5 bases and J 1 base, with 14 bases left between them. This CDR3 spans 15 amino acids. The CDR3, as DNA: TGTGCCAGCAGCGCCTTGACAGAGGATAACTATGGCTACACCTTC. This translates into CASSALTEDNYGYTF. The full variable domain, completed using reference TRBV7-6 and TRBJ1-2, is GAGVSQSPRYKVTKRGQDVALRCDPISGHVSLYWYRQALGQGPEFLTYFNYEAQQDKSGLPNDRFSAERPEGSISTLTIQRTEQRDSAMYRCASSALTEDNYGYTFGSGTRLTVV.

This clone has just a few counts. Other DNA sequences in this specimen translate into the identical CDR3. The chain employs TRBV5-4 and TRBJ1-4; 8 bases align to TRBD1. Germline assignment: CDR1 SGHNT and CDR2 YYREEE (reference sequence). The CDR3 is 14 amino acids. Trimming took 0 bases from V and 7 from J; bases not matched to a gene: 2. The CDR3 spells CASSLDRGSEKLFF. The CDR3 DNA reads as TGTGCCAGCAGCTTGGACAGGGGGAGTGAAAAACTGTTTTTT.